Presented here are 8 T cell receptor beta chains from one specimen sequenced in a study of T cell responses to AZD1222 COVID-19 vaccine. Generated by immunoSEQ multiplex PCR, the TCRdb table keeps only in-frame clones and is missing some. Of some 280,000 clones listed, approximately 94% are singletons. Specimen: peripheral blood, collected 28 days after the second AZD1222 dose. The receptor source for this set is an adult who received the AZD1222 COVID-19 vaccine.

This chain connects TRBV4-2 to TRBJ1-5; the match to TRBD1 covers 8 bases. Trimming at V came to 3 bases and at J to 2 bases, leaving 0 bases not matched to a gene. Germline lookup yields CDR1 LGHNA and CDR2 YNFKEQ. The CDR3 sequence is 14 residues long. The CDR3 sequence is CASSQGQGNQPQHF. The CDR3 DNA sequence: TGTGCCAGCAGCCAGGGACAGGGCAATCAGCCCCAGCATTTT.

V gene TRBV15 combines with J gene TRBJ2-1, with 9 bases that match TRBD2. This CDR3 has 14 amino acids. Germline V gene sequence: CDR1 LNHNV, CDR2 YYDKDF (reference sequence). V shed 0 bases and J 9 bases; nucleotides not matched to a gene: 3. CDR3: CATSRDGRGGEQFF. For the CDR3, the DNA is TGTGCCACCAGCAGAGATGGGCGGGGGGGTGAGCAGTTCTTC.

The V gene is TRBV28, the J gene TRBJ1-2; D remains unclear. CDR1 is MDHEN and CDR2 is SYDVKM in the germline V gene. There are 14 residues in the CDR3. Trimming removed 5 bases from V and 6 bases from J, with 16 bases in between. The CDR3 nucleotides are TGTGCCAGCAGTCCCTGGAGCGGCTTAGATGGCTACACCTTC. Translated: CASSPWSGLDGYTF.

V gene TRBV11-2 combines with J gene TRBJ1-2, with a weak D call TRBD1 (5 bases). In germline, CDR1 is SGHAT, CDR2 FQNNGV. Trimming pared 4 bases from V and 1 base from J, leaving 10 bases between. This CDR3 has 14 amino acids. The CDR3 region has the DNA TGTGCCAGCAGCTCGACAGCGAATAACTATGGCTACACCTTC. Translating gives CASSSTANNYGYTF.

The rearrangement uses TRBV20-1 and TRBJ2-1; possibly TRBD1 for D (5 bases). The CDR3 extends over 11 amino acids. V lost 7 bases and J lost 4, with 8 bases in between. The V gene's germline CDR1 is DFQATT and CDR2 SNEGSKA (reference sequence). The CDR3 protein is CSVQGYNEQFF. CDR3 nucleotides: TGCAGTGTTCAGGGTTACAATGAGCAGTTCTTC.

The chain joins TRBV3-1 (or the pseudogene TRBV3-2) to TRBJ1-1, with D perhaps matching TRBD1 (6 bases). Germline assignment: CDR1 LGHDT and CDR2 YNNKEL (reference sequence). V lost 4 bases, J lost 4 bases, and 13 bases lay in between. This CDR3 has 14 amino acids. For the CDR3, the DNA is TGTGCCAGCAGCCTCAAAGGGGGGCCCACTGAAGCTTTCTTT. This translates into CASSLKGGPTEAFF.

The chain employs TRBV5-4 and TRBJ1-3, with D possibly matching TRBD1 (6 bases). The CDR3 spans 15 residues. Germline loops: CDR1 SGHNT, CDR2 YYREEE (reference sequence). Trimming removed 4 bases at V and 3 bases at J, with 14 bases between. The CDR3 loop reads CASSPSGAYGNTIYF. The CDR3 region has the DNA TGTGCCAGCAGCCCTTCGGGGGCTTATGGAAACACCATATATTTT.

This clone came up once. V gene TRBV19 combines with J gene TRBJ1-1; possibly TRBD1 for D (5 bases). The germline V and J ends were trimmed by 6 bases and 2 bases, with 16 bases remaining between them. There are 15 residues in the CDR3. Germline V CDR1 and CDR2: LNHDA, SQIVND (reference sequence). The CDR3 DNA reads TGTGCCAGTAGCATTTGGGGGGACGTTAACACTGAAGCTTTCTTT. It codes for CASSIWGDVNTEAFF.